This TCR beta chain was sequenced for a study of OX40 agonist ivuxolimab in advanced cancers. Study-wide results and limits: Researchers did not establish what antigens the expanded peripheral T cells target. On average, a greater number of expanded clones characterised CD8+ T cells relative to CD4+.

Turning to this clone: The target antigen is unknown.

CDR3 length: 15 amino acids. V was clipped by 3 bases and J by 6 bases, with 16 bases between them. CDR1 SNHLY and CDR2 FYNNEI come from the germline V gene. The timepoints at which blood was sampled were baseline, cycle 4 day 1, and cycle 7 day 1. The assay was immunoSEQ multiplex PCR, and TCRdb's table has in-frame clones only and misses some. Of under 85,000 clones listed, 65% to 90% were seen once; the top ten hold roughly 3%. The sample here was CD4+ or CD8+ T cells sorted from blood, taken in a trial of the OX40 agonist ivuxolimab. The chain is built from TRBV2 and TRBJ2-3, with D maybe TRBD2 (5 bases). This clonotype originated in an adult with an advanced solid tumor such as melanoma, head and neck, liver or kidney cancer. CDR3 in amino acids: CASSEDKGVFDTQYF. The CDR3 nucleotides are TGTGCCAGCAGTGAGGATAAGGGAGTTTTCGATACGCAGTATTTT.